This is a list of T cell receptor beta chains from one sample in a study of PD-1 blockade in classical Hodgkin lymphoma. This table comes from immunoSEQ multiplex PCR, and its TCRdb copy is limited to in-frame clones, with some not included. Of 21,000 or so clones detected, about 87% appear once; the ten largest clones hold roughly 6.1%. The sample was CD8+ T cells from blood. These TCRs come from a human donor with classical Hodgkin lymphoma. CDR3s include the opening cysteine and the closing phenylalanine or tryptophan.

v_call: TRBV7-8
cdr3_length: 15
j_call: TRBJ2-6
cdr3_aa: CASSSRGLGANVLTF

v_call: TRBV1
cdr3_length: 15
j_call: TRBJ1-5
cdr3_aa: CTSSGQGMGNQPQHF

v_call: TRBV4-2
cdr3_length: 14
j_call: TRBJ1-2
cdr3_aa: CASSLRTVNYGYTF

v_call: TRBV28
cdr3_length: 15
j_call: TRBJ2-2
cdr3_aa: CASSLSAPGTGELFF

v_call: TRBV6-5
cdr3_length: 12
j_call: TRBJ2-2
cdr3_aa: CASSYLTGELFF

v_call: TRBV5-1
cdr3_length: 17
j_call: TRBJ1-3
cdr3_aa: CASSSGQGAFSGNTIYF

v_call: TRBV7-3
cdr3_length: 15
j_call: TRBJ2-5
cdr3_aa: CASSLIASGGETQYF

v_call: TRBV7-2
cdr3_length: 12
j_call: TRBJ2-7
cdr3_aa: CASSHGHYEQYF

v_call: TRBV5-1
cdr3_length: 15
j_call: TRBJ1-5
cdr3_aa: CASVWGRGLNQPQHF

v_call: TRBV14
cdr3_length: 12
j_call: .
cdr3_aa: CASSLGFYEQYF

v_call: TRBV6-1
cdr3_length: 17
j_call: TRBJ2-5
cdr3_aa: CASSEFPGQGLAETQYF

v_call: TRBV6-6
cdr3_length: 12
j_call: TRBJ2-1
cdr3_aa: CAGNSGDNEQFF

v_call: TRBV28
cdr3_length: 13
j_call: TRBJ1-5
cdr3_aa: CASLDRGEQPQHF

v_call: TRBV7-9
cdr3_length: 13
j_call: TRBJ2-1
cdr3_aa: CASIGGLVDEQFF

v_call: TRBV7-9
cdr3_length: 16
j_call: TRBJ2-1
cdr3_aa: CASSLGTSGRFNEQFF

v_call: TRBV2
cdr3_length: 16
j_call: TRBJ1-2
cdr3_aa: CASRPWGVTSNYGYTF

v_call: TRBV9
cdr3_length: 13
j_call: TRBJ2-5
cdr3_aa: CASSVELHGTQYF

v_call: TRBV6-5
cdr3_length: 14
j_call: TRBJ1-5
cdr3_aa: CASSYKGYNQPQHF

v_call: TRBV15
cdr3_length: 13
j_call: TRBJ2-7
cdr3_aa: CATSRGGDYEQYF

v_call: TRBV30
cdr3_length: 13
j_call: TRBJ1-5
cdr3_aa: CAWDQGGGQPQHF

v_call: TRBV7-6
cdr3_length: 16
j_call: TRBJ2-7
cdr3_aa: CASSLDPRVPPYEQYF

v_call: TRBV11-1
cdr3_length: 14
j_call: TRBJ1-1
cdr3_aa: CASSLSGSGTEAFF

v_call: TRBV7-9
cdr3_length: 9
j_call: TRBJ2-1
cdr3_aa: CASSLRRFF

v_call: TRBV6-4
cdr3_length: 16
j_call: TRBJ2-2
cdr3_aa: CASSATGGAGTGELFF

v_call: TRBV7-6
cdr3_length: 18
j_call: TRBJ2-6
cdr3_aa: CASSLSDRTISGANVLTF